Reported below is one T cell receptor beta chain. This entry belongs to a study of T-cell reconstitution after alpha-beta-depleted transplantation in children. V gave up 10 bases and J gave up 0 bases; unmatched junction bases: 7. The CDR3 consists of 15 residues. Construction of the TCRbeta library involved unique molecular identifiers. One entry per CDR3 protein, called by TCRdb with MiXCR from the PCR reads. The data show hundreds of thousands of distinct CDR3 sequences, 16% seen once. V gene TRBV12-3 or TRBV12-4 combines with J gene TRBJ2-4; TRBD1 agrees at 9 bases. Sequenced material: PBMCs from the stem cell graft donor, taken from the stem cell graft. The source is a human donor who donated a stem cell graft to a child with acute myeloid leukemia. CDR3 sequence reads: CATLWTGEAKNIQYF. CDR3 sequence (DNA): TGTGCCACGCTATGGACAGGGGAAGCCAAAAACATTCAGTACTTC.